This T cell receptor beta chain was profiled in a study of blood T cells in healthy people across ages. The authors ran a second PCR of about 7 to 11 cycles using a sample-barcoded 5' primer and a J-beta primer mix. The template-switch adaptor was a 5' adaptor with 12 random nucleotides. It tagged each cDNA molecule. From the 5' RACE reads, TCRdb called clonotypes with MiXCR, one entry per CDR3 protein. The data contain roughly 1.7 million distinct CDR3 sequences, 30% to 35% of them singletons. Study results and caveats: The fall in TCR beta diversity per million T cells was roughly linear with age.

The sample holds a few counts of this clonotype. As yet, its antigen is unknown. The CDR3 runs to 13 residues. Germline CDR1 SQVTM, CDR2 ANQGSEA. With V trimmed by 4 bases and J by 2 bases, 5 bases remained unmatched. Sequenced sample: blood. The chain is built from TRBV29-1 and TRBJ2-7; TRBD2 aligns across 7 bases. This sequence was found in a woman aged 25 to 39 in good health. CDR3 loop: CSVVLGGPYEQYF. DNA of the CDR3: TGCAGCGTTGTGTTGGGAGGGCCCTACGAGCAGTACTTC.